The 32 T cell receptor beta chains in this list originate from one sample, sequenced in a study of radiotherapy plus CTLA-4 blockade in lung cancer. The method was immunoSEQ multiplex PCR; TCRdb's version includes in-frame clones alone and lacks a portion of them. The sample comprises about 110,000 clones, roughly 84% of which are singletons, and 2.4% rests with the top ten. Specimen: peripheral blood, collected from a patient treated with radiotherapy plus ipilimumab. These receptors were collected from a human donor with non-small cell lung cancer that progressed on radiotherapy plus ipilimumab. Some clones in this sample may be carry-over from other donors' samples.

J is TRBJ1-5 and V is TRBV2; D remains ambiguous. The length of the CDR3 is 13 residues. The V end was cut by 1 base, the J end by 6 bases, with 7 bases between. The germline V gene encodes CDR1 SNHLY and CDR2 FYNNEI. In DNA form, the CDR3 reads TGTGCCAGCAGTGAAGTGGCAGTTCAGCCCCAGCATTTT. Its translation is CASSEVAVQPQHF.

CDR3 bases: TGTGCCAGCAGTGTCACGGGGAGTGGCATTAACTATGGCTACACCTTC. It yields the protein CASSVTGSGINYGYTF. The chain links TRBV25-1 to TRBJ1-2; no clear D. Germline V gene lookup returns CDR1 MGHDK and CDR2 SYGVNS. The CDR3 length is 16 residues. V gave up 4 bases and J gave up 1 base, with 16 bases separating them.

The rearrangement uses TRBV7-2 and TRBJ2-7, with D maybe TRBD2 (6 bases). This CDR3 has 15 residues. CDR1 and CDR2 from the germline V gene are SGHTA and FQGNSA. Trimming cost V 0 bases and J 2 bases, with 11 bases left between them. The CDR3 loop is CASSLAGLATYEQYF. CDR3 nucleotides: TGTGCCAGCAGCTTAGCGGGTCTAGCGACCTACGAGCAGTACTTC.

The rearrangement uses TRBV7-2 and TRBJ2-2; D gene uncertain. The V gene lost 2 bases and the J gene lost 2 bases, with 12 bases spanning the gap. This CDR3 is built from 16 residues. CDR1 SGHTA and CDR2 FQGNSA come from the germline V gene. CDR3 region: CASSLLGNTNTGELFF. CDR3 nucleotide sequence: TGTGCCAGCAGCTTATTGGGAAATACTAACACCGGGGAGCTGTTTTTT.

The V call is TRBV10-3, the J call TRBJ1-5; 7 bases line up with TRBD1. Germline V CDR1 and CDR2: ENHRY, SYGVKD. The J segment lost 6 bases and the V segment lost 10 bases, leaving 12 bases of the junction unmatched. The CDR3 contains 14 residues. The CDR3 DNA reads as TGTGCCACCAATAGACAGGGTGAAACTCAGCCCCAGCATTTT. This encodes CATNRQGETQPQHF.

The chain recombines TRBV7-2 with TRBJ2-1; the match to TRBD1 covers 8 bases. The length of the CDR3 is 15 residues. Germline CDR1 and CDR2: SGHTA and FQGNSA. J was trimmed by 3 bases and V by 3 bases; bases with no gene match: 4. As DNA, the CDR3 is TGTGCCAGCAGCTTTGGGACAGGAATCTACAATGAGCAGTTCTTC. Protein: CASSFGTGIYNEQFF.

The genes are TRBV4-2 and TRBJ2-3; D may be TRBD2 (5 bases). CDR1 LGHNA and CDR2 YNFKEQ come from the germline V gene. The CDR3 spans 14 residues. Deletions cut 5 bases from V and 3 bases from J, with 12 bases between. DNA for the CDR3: TGTGCCAGCAGCATCCGAGAGGGTACAGATACGCAGTATTTT. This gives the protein CASSIREGTDTQYF.

In DNA form, the CDR3 reads TGTGCCAGCAGTTTTGCTAGCGGGGGGTACAGTTACAATGAGCAGTTCTTC. Residues: CASSFASGGYSYNEQFF. The V and J genes are TRBV27 and TRBJ2-1; 11 bases match TRBD2. V dropped 3 bases and J dropped 4; count of bases not matched to a gene: 8. Germline loops: CDR1 MNHEY, CDR2 SMNVEV (reference sequence). The CDR3 extends over 17 amino acids.

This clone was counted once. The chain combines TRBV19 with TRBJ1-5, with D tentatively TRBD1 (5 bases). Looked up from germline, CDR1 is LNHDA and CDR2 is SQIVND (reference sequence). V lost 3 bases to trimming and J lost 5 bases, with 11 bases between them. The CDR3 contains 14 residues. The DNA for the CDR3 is TGTGCCAGTAGTATTATGTTGGGGGATCAGCCCCAGCATTTT. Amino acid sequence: CASSIMLGDQPQHF.

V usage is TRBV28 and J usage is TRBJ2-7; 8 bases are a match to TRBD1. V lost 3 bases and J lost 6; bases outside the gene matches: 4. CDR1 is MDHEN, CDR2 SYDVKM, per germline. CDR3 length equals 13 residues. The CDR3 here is CASSFQGAGEQYF. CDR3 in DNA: TGTGCCAGCAGTTTTCAGGGGGCAGGCGAGCAGTACTTC. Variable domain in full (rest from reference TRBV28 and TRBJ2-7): DVKVTQSSRYLVKRTGEKVFLECVQDMDHENMFWYRQDPGLGLRLIYFSYDVKMKEKGDIPEGYSVSREKKERFSLILESASTNQTSMYLCASSFQGAGEQYFGPGTRLTVT.

The CDR3 here is CASSLEGRNTEAFF. CDR3 nucleotide sequence: TGTGCCAGCAGCTTAGAAGGCAGGAACACTGAAGCTTTCTTT. The chain has TRBV7-8 and TRBJ1-1; unclear D gene. Germline V gene data show CDR1 as SGHVS and CDR2 as FQNEAQ. The CDR3 runs to 14 residues. Between the trimmed V and J ends, which lost 1 base and 1 base, there was a span of 7 bases.

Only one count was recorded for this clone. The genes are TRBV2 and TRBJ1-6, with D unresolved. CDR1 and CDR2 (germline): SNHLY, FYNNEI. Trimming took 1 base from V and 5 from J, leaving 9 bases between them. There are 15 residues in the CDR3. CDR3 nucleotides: TGTGCCAGCAGTGAAGTCGGACGGGATAATTCACCCCTCCACTTT. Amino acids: CASSEVGRDNSPLHF.

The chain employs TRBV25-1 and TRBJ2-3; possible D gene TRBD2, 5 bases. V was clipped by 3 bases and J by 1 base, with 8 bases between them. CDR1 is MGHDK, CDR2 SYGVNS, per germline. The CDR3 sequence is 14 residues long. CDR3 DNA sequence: TGTGCCAGCAGTGATGCGGGCCGCACAGATACGCAGTATTTT. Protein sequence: CASSDAGRTDTQYF.

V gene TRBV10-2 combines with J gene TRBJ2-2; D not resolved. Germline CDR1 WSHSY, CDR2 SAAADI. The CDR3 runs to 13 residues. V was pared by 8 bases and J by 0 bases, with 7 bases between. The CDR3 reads CASVTPNTGELFF. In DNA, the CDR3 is TGCGCCAGCGTTACCCCGAACACCGGGGAGCTGTTTTTT.

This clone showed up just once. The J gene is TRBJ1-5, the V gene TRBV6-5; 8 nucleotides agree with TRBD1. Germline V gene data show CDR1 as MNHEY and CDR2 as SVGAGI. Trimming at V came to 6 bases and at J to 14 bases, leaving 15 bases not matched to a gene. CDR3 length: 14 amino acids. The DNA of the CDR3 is TGTGCCAGCAGCCGTGGACAGGGAATCGCCCGCAAGCATTTT. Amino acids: CASSRGQGIARKHF.

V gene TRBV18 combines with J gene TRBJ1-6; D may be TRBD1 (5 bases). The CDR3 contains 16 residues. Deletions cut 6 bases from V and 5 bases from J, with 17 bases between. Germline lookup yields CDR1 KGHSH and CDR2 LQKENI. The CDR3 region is CASSPTWDPDNSPLHF. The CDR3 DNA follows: TGTGCCAGCTCCCCCACGTGGGACCCAGATAATTCACCCCTCCACTTT.

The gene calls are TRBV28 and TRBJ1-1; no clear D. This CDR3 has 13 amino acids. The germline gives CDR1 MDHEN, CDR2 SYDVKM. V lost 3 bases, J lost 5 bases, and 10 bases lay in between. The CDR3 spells CASSFETWTEAFF. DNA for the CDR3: TGTGCCAGCAGTTTTGAGACATGGACTGAAGCTTTCTTT.

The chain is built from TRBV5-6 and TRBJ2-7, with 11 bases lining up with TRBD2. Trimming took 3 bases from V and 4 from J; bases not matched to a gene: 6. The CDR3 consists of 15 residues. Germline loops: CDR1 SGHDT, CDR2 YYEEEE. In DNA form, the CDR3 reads TGTGCCAGCAGCTACACTAGCGGGGGCCATTACGAGCAGTACTTC. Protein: CASSYTSGGHYEQYF.

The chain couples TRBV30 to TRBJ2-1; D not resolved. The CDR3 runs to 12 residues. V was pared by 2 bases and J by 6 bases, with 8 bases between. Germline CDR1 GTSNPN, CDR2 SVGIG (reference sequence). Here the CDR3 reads CAWSSGSNEQFF. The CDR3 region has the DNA TGTGCCTGGAGTTCGGGTTCCAATGAGCAGTTCTTC.

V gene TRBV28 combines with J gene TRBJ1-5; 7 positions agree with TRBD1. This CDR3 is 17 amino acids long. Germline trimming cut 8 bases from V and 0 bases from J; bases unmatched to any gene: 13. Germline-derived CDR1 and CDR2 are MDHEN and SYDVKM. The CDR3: CASEWDRGVNSNQPQHF. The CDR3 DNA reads TGTGCCAGCGAATGGGACAGAGGCGTTAATAGCAATCAGCCCCAGCATTTT.

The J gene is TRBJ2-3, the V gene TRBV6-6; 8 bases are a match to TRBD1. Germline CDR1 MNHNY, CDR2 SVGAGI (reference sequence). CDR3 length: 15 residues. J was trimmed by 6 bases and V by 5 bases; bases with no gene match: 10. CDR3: CASSPGQGRRDTQYF. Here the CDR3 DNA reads TGTGCCAGCAGTCCAGGACAGGGTAGGCGTGATACGCAGTATTTT.

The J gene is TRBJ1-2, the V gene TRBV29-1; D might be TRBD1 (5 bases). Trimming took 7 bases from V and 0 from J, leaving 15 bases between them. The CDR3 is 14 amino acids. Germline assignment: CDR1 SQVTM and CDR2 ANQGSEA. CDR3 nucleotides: TGCAGCGCCGCCGTGGGGCCTACTAACTATGGCTACACCTTC. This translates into CSAAVGPTNYGYTF.

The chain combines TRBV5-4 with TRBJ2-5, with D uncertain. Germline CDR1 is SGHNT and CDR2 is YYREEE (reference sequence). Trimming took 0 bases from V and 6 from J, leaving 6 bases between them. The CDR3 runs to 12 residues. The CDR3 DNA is TGTGCCAGCAGCTTGGGTGGTCAGACCCAGTACTTC. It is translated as CASSLGGQTQYF.

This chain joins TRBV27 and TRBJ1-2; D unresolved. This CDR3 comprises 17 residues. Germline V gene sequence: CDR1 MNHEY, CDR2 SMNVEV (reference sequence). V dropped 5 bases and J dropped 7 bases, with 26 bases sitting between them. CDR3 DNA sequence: TGTGCCAGCAGTCCACATGAGGGCCGGTCCGACTATACTGGCTACACCTTC. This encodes CASSPHEGRSDYTGYTF.

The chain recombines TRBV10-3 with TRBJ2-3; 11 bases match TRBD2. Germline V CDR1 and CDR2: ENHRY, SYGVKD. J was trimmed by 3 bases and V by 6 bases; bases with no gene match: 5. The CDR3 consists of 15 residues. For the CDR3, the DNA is TGTGCCATCAGCAAGACTAGCGGGGTAACAGATACGCAGTATTTT. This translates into CAISKTSGVTDTQYF.

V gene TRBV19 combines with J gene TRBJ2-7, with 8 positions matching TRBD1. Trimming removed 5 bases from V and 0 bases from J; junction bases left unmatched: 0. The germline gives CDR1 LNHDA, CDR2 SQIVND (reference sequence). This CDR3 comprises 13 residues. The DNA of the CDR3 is TGTGCCAGTAGTGGACAGGGCTCCTACGAGCAGTACTTC. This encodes CASSGQGSYEQYF.

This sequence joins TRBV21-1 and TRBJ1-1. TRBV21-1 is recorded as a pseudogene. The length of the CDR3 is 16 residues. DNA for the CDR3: TGTGCCAGCAGGCGAGTCATGCTACACAATTCCACTGAAGCTTTCTTT. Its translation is CASRRVMLHNSTEAFF.

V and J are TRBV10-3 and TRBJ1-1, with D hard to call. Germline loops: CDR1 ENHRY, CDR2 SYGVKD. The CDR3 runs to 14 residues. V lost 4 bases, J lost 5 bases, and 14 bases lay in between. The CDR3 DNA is TGTGCCATCAGTGTCCTGAGTGGAGGAACTGAAGCTTTCTTT. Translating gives CAISVLSGGTEAFF.

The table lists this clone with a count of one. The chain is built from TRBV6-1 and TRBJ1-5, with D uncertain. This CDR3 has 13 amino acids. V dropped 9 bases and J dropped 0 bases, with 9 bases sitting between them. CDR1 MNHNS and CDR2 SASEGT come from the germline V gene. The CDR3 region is CASRDYSNQPQHF. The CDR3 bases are TGTGCCAGTAGGGATTATAGCAATCAGCCCCAGCATTTT.

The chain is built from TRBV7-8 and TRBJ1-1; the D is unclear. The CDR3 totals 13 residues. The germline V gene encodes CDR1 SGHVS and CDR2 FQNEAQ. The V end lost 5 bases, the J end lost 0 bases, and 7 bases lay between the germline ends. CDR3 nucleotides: TGTGCCAGCAGCCCCGTCTTGAACACTGAAGCTTTCTTT. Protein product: CASSPVLNTEAFF.

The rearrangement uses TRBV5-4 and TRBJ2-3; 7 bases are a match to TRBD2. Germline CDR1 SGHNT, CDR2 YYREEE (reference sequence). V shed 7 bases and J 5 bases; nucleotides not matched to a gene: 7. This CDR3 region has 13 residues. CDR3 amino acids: CASLRAGRDTQYF. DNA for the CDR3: TGTGCCAGCCTACGAGCGGGGCGAGATACGCAGTATTTT.

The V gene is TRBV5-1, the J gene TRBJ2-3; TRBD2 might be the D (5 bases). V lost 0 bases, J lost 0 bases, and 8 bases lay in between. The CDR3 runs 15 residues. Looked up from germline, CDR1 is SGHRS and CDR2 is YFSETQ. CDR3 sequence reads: CASSLVGESTDTQYF. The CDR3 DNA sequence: TGCGCCAGCAGCTTGGTCGGGGAGAGCACAGATACGCAGTATTTT.